This TCR beta chain was identified during a study of T cells in localized non-small cell lung cancer. Here immunoSEQ multiplex PCR was the method, and the copy in TCRdb shows in-frame clones only, minus some. The sample lists around 78,000 clones, around 80% seen once, with nearly 9.5% in the top ten. With regard to this clone: The antigen remains unidentified.

Whole-study results and caveats: Heterogeneity remains possible because sequencing was limited to only one tumor region.

Looked up from germline, CDR1 is SGHVS and CDR2 is FNYEAQ. Trimming cost V 5 bases and J 0 bases; bases outside gene matches: 8. This CDR3 has 17 residues. The receptor's source is a female donor over 55 with stage I lung adenocarcinoma. The material was peripheral blood, obtained before any cancer treatment. V and J are TRBV7-6 and TRBJ2-1; TRBD1 aligns across 9 bases. In DNA, the CDR3 is TGTGCCAGCAGCCGACTCGGGACAGGGAGCTCCTACAATGAGCAGTTCTTC. It is translated as CASSRLGTGSSYNEQFF.